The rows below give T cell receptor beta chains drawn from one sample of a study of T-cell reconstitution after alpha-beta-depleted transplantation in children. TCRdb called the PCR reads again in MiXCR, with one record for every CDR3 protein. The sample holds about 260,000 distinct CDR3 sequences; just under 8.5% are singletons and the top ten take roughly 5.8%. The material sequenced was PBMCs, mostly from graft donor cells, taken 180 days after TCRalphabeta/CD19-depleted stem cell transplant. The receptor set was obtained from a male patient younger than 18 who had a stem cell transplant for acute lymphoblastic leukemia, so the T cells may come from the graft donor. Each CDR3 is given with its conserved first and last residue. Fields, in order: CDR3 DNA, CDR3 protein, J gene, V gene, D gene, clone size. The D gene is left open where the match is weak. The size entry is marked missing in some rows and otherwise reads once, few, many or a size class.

CDR3 DNA: TGTGCCAGCAGCTTAGGGGGGGCCGTCGAGCAGTACTTC; CDR3 protein: CASSLGGAVEQYF; J gene: TRBJ2-7; V gene: TRBV7-8; D gene: NA; clone size: many
CDR3 DNA: TGCGCCAGCAGCTTGGCCAACGGGGATCAAGAGACCCAGTACTTC; CDR3 protein: CASSLANGDQETQYF; J gene: TRBJ2-5; V gene: TRBV5-1; D gene: NA; clone size: many
CDR3 DNA: TGTGCCAGCAGTTCCACAGGGGTGGATGGTGAAAAACTGTTTTTT; CDR3 protein: CASSSTGVDGEKLFF; J gene: TRBJ1-4; V gene: TRBV5-5; D gene: TRBD1; clone size: many
CDR3 DNA: TGCGCCAGCAGCCCTCCCCAACCGATACAGTTCTCTGGAAACACCATATATTTT; CDR3 protein: CASSPPQPIQFSGNTIYF; J gene: TRBJ1-3; V gene: TRBV4-3; D gene: NA; clone size: NA
CDR3 DNA: TGCAGCGTTGTTTTGAACACTGAAGCTTTCTTT; CDR3 protein: CSVVLNTEAFF; J gene: TRBJ1-1; V gene: TRBV29-1; D gene: NA; clone size: many
CDR3 DNA: TGTGCCAGCAGTTTACCCACCATTCACATTCAGTACTTC; CDR3 protein: CASSLPTIHIQYF; J gene: TRBJ2-4; V gene: TRBV12-3/TRBV12-4; D gene: NA; clone size: many
CDR3 DNA: TGTGCCAGCAGTTTCCCGGGACAGGGGTCTTATGGCTACACCTTC; CDR3 protein: CASSFPGQGSYGYTF; J gene: TRBJ1-2; V gene: TRBV12-3/TRBV12-4; D gene: TRBD1; clone size: many
CDR3 DNA: TGCGCCTGGAAAGACAGCCCGAACACCGGGGAGCTGTTTTTT; CDR3 protein: CAWKDSPNTGELFF; J gene: TRBJ2-2; V gene: TRBV5-1; D gene: NA; clone size: many
CDR3 DNA: TGCGCCAGCAGCCAAGAATGGCAGGGATATAATTCACCCCTCCACTTT; CDR3 protein: CASSQEWQGYNSPLHF; J gene: TRBJ1-6; V gene: TRBV4-3; D gene: NA; clone size: many
CDR3 DNA: TGCGCCAGCAGAGCAGGGAGAAGCTACGAGCAGTACTTC; CDR3 protein: CASRAGRSYEQYF; J gene: TRBJ2-7; V gene: TRBV5-1; D gene: NA; clone size: many
CDR3 DNA: TGTGCCAGCTCAGTACAGGGAGGGGGAAACACTGAAGCTTTCTTT; CDR3 protein: CASSVQGGGNTEAFF; J gene: TRBJ1-1; V gene: TRBV3-1; D gene: NA; clone size: NA
CDR3 DNA: TGTGCCAGCAGTGACGCCCTGAACAGGGGCCTTAGGACTGAAGCTTTCTTT; CDR3 protein: CASSDALNRGLRTEAFF; J gene: TRBJ1-1; V gene: TRBV6-1; D gene: TRBD1; clone size: many
CDR3 DNA: TGTGCCAGCAGTCCGGACGGCTTTAAGGCCAACGTCCTGACTTTC; CDR3 protein: CASSPDGFKANVLTF; J gene: TRBJ2-6; V gene: TRBV6-2/TRBV6-3; D gene: NA; clone size: NA
CDR3 DNA: TGTGCCAGCAGCCTCGGTGGTGTCTCCTTCACAGATACGCAGTATTTT; CDR3 protein: CASSLGGVSFTDTQYF; J gene: TRBJ2-3; V gene: TRBV7-2; D gene: NA; clone size: many
CDR3 DNA: TGTGCCAGCAGCGCCCCTAGCGGGGGGAACACCGGGGAGCTGTTTTTT; CDR3 protein: CASSAPSGGNTGELFF; J gene: TRBJ2-2; V gene: TRBV9; D gene: TRBD2; clone size: many
CDR3 DNA: TGCGCCAGCAGTGAAGGGACTAGCGGGAGGGCAAGGACAGATACGCAGTATTTT; CDR3 protein: CASSEGTSGRARTDTQYF; J gene: TRBJ2-3; V gene: TRBV10-2; D gene: TRBD2; clone size: NA
CDR3 DNA: TGTGCCAGCAGTTCACCGTTGGGGAAGAGTTCACCCCTCCACTTT; CDR3 protein: CASSSPLGKSSPLHF; J gene: TRBJ1-6; V gene: TRBV28; D gene: NA; clone size: many
CDR3 DNA: TGTGCCAGCACCCCGACAGGGGGGGGGTCGAGTGAGCAGTTCTTC; CDR3 protein: CASTPTGGGSSEQFF; J gene: TRBJ2-1; V gene: TRBV7-6; D gene: TRBD1; clone size: many
CDR3 DNA: TGTGCCAGTACCGTAGCGGGGGTCTACAATGAGCAGTTCTTC; CDR3 protein: CASTVAGVYNEQFF; J gene: TRBJ2-1; V gene: TRBV19; D gene: TRBD2; clone size: NA
CDR3 DNA: TGTGCCAGCAGTGAAAGAGTAGATAGCACAGATACGCAGTATTTT; CDR3 protein: CASSERVDSTDTQYF; J gene: TRBJ2-3; V gene: TRBV6-1; D gene: NA; clone size: many
CDR3 DNA: TGCGCCAGCTCAGAGACAGGGGACTCCTACGAGCAGTACTTC; CDR3 protein: CASSETGDSYEQYF; J gene: TRBJ2-7; V gene: TRBV5-1; D gene: TRBD1; clone size: many
CDR3 DNA: TGTGCTAGTGGTTTGGTTCCAATATTGAGGAAGTATTCCTACGAGCAGTACTTC; CDR3 protein: CASGLVPILRKYSYEQYF; J gene: TRBJ2-7; V gene: TRBV12-5; D gene: NA; clone size: NA
CDR3 DNA: TGCAGTGCTAGCCACCTTACCTACAATGAGCAGTTCTTC; CDR3 protein: CSASHLTYNEQFF; J gene: TRBJ2-1; V gene: TRBV20-1; D gene: NA; clone size: many
CDR3 DNA: TGTGCCAGCAGCCGCACAGATACGCAGTATTTT; CDR3 protein: CASSRTDTQYF; J gene: TRBJ2-3; V gene: TRBV7-9; D gene: NA; clone size: many
CDR3 DNA: TGCGCCAGCAGCCGATCTGACAGGGCCAGGGGCACTGAAGCTTTCTTT; CDR3 protein: CASSRSDRARGTEAFF; J gene: TRBJ1-1; V gene: TRBV4-1; D gene: TRBD1; clone size: many
CDR3 DNA: TGTGCCAGTAGTAACCCGGGACAGGGAGACAATGAGCAGTTCTTC; CDR3 protein: CASSNPGQGDNEQFF; J gene: TRBJ2-1; V gene: TRBV19; D gene: TRBD1; clone size: many
CDR3 DNA: TGCGCCAGCAGCTTGGTGGTAGCGGGAGGGCCTAATGAGCAGTTCTTC; CDR3 protein: CASSLVVAGGPNEQFF; J gene: TRBJ2-1; V gene: TRBV5-1; D gene: TRBD2; clone size: many
CDR3 DNA: TGTGCCAGCAGTTCAGATACCCCTGGGGCCAACGTCCTGACTTTC; CDR3 protein: CASSSDTPGANVLTF; J gene: TRBJ2-6; V gene: TRBV27; D gene: NA; clone size: many
CDR3 DNA: TGTGCCAGCTCACCATACGCCCAGAACACTGAAGCTTTCTTT; CDR3 protein: CASSPYAQNTEAFF; J gene: TRBJ1-1; V gene: TRBV18; D gene: NA; clone size: many
CDR3 DNA: TGCAGTGCTGTCCGGGACAGGGCTGAAAAACTGTTTTTT; CDR3 protein: CSAVRDRAEKLFF; J gene: TRBJ1-4; V gene: TRBV20-1; D gene: TRBD1; clone size: many
CDR3 DNA: TGTGCCAGCAGCTCTTACGTCCAAGAGACCCAGTACTTC; CDR3 protein: CASSSYVQETQYF; J gene: TRBJ2-5; V gene: TRBV7-3; D gene: NA; clone size: many
CDR3 DNA: TGCGCCAGCAGCCAAGGACAGGGGATGGGAAACACCATATATTTT; CDR3 protein: CASSQGQGMGNTIYF; J gene: TRBJ1-3; V gene: TRBV4-3; D gene: TRBD1; clone size: many
CDR3 DNA: TGTGCTAGTGGTAGACTAGCGGGGCCCGTGGGTGAGCAGTTCTTC; CDR3 protein: CASGRLAGPVGEQFF; J gene: TRBJ2-1; V gene: TRBV12-5; D gene: TRBD2; clone size: many
CDR3 DNA: TGTGCCAGCAGCCCCTACCTCACTGAAGCTTTCTTT; CDR3 protein: CASSPYLTEAFF; J gene: TRBJ1-1; V gene: TRBV12-3/TRBV12-4; D gene: NA; clone size: many
CDR3 DNA: TGTGCCACCAGCAGAGATCCCGGGGATGAGCAGTTCTTC; CDR3 protein: CATSRDPGDEQFF; J gene: TRBJ2-1; V gene: TRBV15; D gene: NA; clone size: many
CDR3 DNA: TGTGCCAGCAGTCCCTGGACAGGATACTACACTGAAGCTTTCTTT; CDR3 protein: CASSPWTGYYTEAFF; J gene: TRBJ1-1; V gene: TRBV28; D gene: TRBD1; clone size: many
CDR3 DNA: TGCGCCAGCAGCTCGACAGGGGCTACCTACGAGCAGTACTTC; CDR3 protein: CASSSTGATYEQYF; J gene: TRBJ2-7; V gene: TRBV5-1; D gene: TRBD1; clone size: few
CDR3 DNA: TGCGCCAGCAGCTTGGGTCGGGACGGCTATGGCTACACCTTC; CDR3 protein: CASSLGRDGYGYTF; J gene: TRBJ1-2; V gene: TRBV5-1; D gene: NA; clone size: few